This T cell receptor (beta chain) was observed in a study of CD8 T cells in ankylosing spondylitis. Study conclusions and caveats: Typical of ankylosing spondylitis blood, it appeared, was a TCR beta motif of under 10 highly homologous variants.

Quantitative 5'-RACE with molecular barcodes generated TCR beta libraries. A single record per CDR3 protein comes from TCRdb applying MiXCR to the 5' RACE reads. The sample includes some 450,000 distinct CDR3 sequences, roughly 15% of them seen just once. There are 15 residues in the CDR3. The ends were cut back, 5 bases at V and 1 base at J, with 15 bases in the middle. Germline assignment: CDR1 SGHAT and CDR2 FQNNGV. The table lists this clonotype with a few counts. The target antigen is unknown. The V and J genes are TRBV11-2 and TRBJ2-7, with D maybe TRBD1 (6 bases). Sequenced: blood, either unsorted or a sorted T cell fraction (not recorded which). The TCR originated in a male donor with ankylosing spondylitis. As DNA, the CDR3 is TGTGCCAGCAGCCGAAGCGTGACAGGTTCCTACGAGCAGTACTTC. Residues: CASSRSVTGSYEQYF.